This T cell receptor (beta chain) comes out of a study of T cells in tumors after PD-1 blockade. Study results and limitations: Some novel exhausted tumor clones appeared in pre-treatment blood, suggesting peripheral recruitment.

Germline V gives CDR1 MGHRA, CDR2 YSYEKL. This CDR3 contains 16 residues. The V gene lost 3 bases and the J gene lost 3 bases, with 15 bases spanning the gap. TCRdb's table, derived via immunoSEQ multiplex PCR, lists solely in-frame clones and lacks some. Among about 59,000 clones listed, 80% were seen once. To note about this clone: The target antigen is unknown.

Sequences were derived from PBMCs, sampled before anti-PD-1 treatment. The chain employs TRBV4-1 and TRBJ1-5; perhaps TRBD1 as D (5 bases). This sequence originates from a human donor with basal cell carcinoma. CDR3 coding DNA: TGCGCCAGCAGCCAGTTCAGGGAACGGGACAATCAGCCCCAGCATTTT. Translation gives CASSQFRERDNQPQHF.